Below, 2 T cell receptor beta chains from the same sample are listed, as sequenced in a study of blood T cell repertoires in COVID-19. Measured with immunoSEQ multiplex PCR; TCRdb has only the in-frame clones, and not every one. The data contain about 250,000 clones, roughly four fifths of them singletons. The sequenced material came from PBMCs or T cells enriched from blood (not recorded which). Receptor source: a middle-aged woman who had been exposed to COVID-19.

V usage is TRBV28 and J usage is TRBJ1-2, with 7 bases aligning to TRBD1. The CDR3 runs to 17 residues. CDR1 is MDHEN, CDR2 SYDVKM, per germline. Losses at the gene ends were 2 bases for V and 4 bases for J; bases not matched to a gene: 13. In DNA, the CDR3 is TGTGCCAGCAGTTTAGATGAGGGGGCCGGCTGGTCCTATGGCTACACCTTC. Amino acids: CASSLDEGAGWSYGYTF.

V gene TRBV2 combines with J gene TRBJ2-3; the D gene is possibly TRBD2 (6 bases). CDR1 is SNHLY and CDR2 is FYNNEI in the germline V gene. Trimming removed 1 base at V and 8 bases at J, with 19 bases between. CDR3 length equals 16 residues. CDR3 DNA sequence: TGTGCCAGCAGTGAAGAGGCAGCCGAACACGGGGGTACGCAGTATTTT. It is translated as CASSEEAAEHGGTQYF.